This T cell receptor beta chain was sequenced during a study of blood T cells in healthy people across ages. Together with a sample-barcoded 5' primer, a J-beta primer mix was included in a second PCR lasting about 7 to 11 cycles. TCRdb fed the 5' RACE reads into MiXCR, producing one record per CDR3 protein. The sample yields fewer than 1.5 million distinct CDR3 sequences, about 43% seen once. Germline CDR1 is SGHRS and CDR2 is YFSETQ. This CDR3 region has 15 residues. V lost 0 bases and J 1 base, leaving 11 bases between the germline ends. The chain is built from TRBV5-1 and TRBJ2-7; possibly TRBD1 or TRBD2 for D (5 bases each). This clonotype originated in a woman between 18 and 29 years old in good health. Specimen: blood. In DNA form, the CDR3 reads TGCGCCAGCAGCTTGGGAGGGGTTCTGTCCTACGAGCAGTACTTC. This sequence encodes CASSLGGVLSYEQYF.